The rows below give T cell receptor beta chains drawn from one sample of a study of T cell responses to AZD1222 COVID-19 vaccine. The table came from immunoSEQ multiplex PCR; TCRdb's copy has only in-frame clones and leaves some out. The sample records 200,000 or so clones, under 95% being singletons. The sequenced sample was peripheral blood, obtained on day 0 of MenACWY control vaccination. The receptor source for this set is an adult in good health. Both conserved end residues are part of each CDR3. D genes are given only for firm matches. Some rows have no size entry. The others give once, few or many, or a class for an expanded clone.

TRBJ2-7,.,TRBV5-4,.,TGTGCCAGCAGCTTGGGTGGCAGGGTCCGGTTCAACGAGCAGTACTTC,CASSLGGRVRFNEQYF
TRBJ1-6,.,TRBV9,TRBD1,TGTGCCAGCAGCGCCGGGACAGTTTATAATTCACCCCTCCACTTT,CASSAGTVYNSPLHF
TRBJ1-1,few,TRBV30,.,TGTGCCTGGAGTTTACAAGGGAACACTGAAGCTTTCTTT,CAWSLQGNTEAFF
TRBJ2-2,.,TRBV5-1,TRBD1,TGCGCCAGCAGCTTGGGGACAGGGGACACCGGGGAGCTGTTTTTT,CASSLGTGDTGELFF
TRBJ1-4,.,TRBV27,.,TGTGCCAGCTCCAGATTCGTCACTAATGAAAAACTGTTTTTT,CASSRFVTNEKLFF
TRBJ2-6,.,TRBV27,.,TGTGCCAGCAGTCCCTCTCCTATTTTTCGGGCCTCTGGGGCCAACGTCCTGACTTTC,CASSPSPIFRASGANVLTF
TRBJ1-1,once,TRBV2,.,TGTGCCAGCAGTGAAGCCTCCTCTTCCTCGGAAGCTTTCTTT,CASSEASSSSEAFF
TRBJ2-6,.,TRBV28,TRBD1,TGTGCCAGCAGTGGGACAGGGTCTGGGGCCAACGTCCTGACTTTC,CASSGTGSGANVLTF
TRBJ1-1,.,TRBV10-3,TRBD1,TGTGCCATCAGTTCGACAGGGGCGATGAACACTGAAGCTTTCTTT,CAISSTGAMNTEAFF
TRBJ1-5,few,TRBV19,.,TGTGCCAGTGCCCTAGGGGTATCAAATCAGCCCCAGCATTTT,CASALGVSNQPQHF
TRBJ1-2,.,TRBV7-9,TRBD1,TGTGCCAGCAGTTCCACAGGGGGCAAAGGCTATGGCTACACCTTC,CASSSTGGKGYGYTF
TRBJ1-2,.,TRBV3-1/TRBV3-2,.,TGTGCCAGCAGCCCTGTCTATGGCTACACCTTC,CASSPVYGYTF
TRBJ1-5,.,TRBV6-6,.,TGTGCCAGCAGTTCCCCCAACGGGGGGGGCAATCAGCCCCAGCATTTT,CASSSPNGGGNQPQHF
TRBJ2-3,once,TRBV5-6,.,TGTGCCAGCAGCTTTGGTTTCCAGGTCGAGAGCACAGATACGCAGTATTTT,CASSFGFQVESTDTQYF
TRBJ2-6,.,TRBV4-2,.,TGTGCCAGCAGCCAAGTTTCAGAGGTTCCGCCCTCTGGGGCCAACGTCCTGACTTTC,CASSQVSEVPPSGANVLTF
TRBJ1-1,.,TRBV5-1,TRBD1,TGCGCCAGCAGGCGGGGACAGGGTAACACTGAAGCTTTCTTT,CASRRGQGNTEAFF
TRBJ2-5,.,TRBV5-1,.,TGCGCCAGCAGCTTGAATGGGGGCGGGGGAGAGACCCAGTACTTC,CASSLNGGGGETQYF
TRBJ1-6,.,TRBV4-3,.,TGCGCCAGCAGCCGGAACAGGGTGAATTCACCCCTCCACTTT,CASSRNRVNSPLHF
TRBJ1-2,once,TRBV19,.,TGTGCCAGTAGTATAGTAGCAGGGTCCCGTATGATCGGCTACACCTTC,CASSIVAGSRMIGYTF
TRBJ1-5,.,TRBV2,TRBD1,TGTGCCAGCAGTGGGACAGGTACTCAGCCCCAGCATTTT,CASSGTGTQPQHF
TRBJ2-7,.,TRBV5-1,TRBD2,TGCGCCAGCAGCGCGGGGGGGGCTAGCGGGACCTACGAGCAGTACTTC,CASSAGGASGTYEQYF
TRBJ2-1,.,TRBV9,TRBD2,TGTGCCAGCAGCCCAGCGGGGACCTACAATGAGCAGTTCTTC,CASSPAGTYNEQFF
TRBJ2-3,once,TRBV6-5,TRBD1,TGTGCCAGCAGACTAGACAGGGGGCGCGGGGATACGCAGTATTTT,CASRLDRGRGDTQYF
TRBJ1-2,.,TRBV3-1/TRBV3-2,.,TGTGCCAGCAGCTACCGGGCCTCCCCGGGAGGCTACACCTTC,CASSYRASPGGYTF
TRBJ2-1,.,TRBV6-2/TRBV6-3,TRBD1,TGTGCCAGCAGTTACTCGAGGGACAGGGAGTCATCGAGCTCCTACAATGAGCAGTTCTTC,CASSYSRDRESSSSYNEQFF
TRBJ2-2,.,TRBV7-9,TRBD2,TGTGCCAGCAGCTTAGCGTCTAGCGGGAGTAACACCGGGGAGCTGTTTTTT,CASSLASSGSNTGELFF
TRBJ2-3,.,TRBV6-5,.,TGTGCCAGCAGACTTAGCATTTCCACAGATACGCAGTATTTT,CASRLSISTDTQYF
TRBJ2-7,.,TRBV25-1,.,TGTGCCAGCAGTGAGGGCAGGGGTAAGGACGAGCAGTACTTC,CASSEGRGKDEQYF
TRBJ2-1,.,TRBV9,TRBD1,TGTGCCAGCAGCGCGGGACAGGGGGCAAGCGAGCAGTTCTTC,CASSAGQGASEQFF
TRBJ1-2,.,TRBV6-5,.,TGTGCCAGCCGGACAGCCGCTGGCTACACCTTC,CASRTAAGYTF
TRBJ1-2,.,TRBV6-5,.,TGTGCCAGCAGAAGTAGGGAGCTCTATGGCTACACCTTC,CASRSRELYGYTF
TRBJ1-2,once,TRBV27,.,TGTGCCAGCAGAGCCGGGCTTTGGGGTAACTATGGCTACACCTTC,CASRAGLWGNYGYTF
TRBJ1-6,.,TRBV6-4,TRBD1,TGTGCCAGCAGTGAGGACAGGACAAGGGGTTCACCCCTCCACTTT,CASSEDRTRGSPLHF
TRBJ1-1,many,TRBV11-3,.,TGTGCCAGCAGCTTAGTATCGGGGGCTGAAGCTTTCTTT,CASSLVSGAEAFF
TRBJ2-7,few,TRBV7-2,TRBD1,TGTGCCAGCAGCTACTGGAAGACAGGGAAAAACGAGCAGTACTTC,CASSYWKTGKNEQYF
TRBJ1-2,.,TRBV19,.,TGTGCCAGTAGTATTGCAACACGAGGTGGCTATGGCTACACCTTC,CASSIATRGGYGYTF
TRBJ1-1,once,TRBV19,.,TGTGCCAGTACAATCAGGGGCCGAGCGAACACTGAAGCTTTCTTT,CASTIRGRANTEAFF
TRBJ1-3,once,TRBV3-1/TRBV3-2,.,TGTGCCAGCAGCATAGGGGACATACCAGGAAACACCATATATTTT,CASSIGDIPGNTIYF
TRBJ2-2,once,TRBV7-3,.,TGTGCCAGCAGCCCGACAGTTAACACCGGGGAGCTGTTTTTT,CASSPTVNTGELFF
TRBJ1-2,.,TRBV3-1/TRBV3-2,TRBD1,TGTGCCAGCAGTCCTGACAGGGGGCATGGCTACACCTTC,CASSPDRGHGYTF
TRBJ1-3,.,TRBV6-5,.,TGTGCCAGCAGTTACTCGGGGGGCGCTGGAAACACCATATATTTT,CASSYSGGAGNTIYF
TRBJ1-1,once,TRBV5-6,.,TGTGCCAGCATAGGAAGGATGGGAGTGAACACTGAAGCTTTCTTT,CASIGRMGVNTEAFF
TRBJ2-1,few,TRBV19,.,TGTGCCAGTAGTATTGGTGGGAGAGCCTACAATGAGCAGTTCTTC,CASSIGGRAYNEQFF
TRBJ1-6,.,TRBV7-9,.,TGTGCCAGCAGCCGACAGATGGGAGATTCACCCCTCCACTTT,CASSRQMGDSPLHF
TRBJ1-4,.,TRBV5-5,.,TGTGCCAGCAGCTTGGCGGTCCTGGTGGGTGAAAAACTGTTTTTT,CASSLAVLVGEKLFF
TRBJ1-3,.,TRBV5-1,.,TGCGCCAGCAGCTTTGGAATCGGAAACACCATATATTTT,CASSFGIGNTIYF
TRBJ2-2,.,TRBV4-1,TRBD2,TGCGCCAGCAGCCAAGAAGCGGGGGTCCCCGGGGAGCTGTTTTTT,CASSQEAGVPGELFF
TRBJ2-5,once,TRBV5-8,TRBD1,TGTGCCAGCAGCCGGGACAGGGTTGAGACCCAGTACTTC,CASSRDRVETQYF
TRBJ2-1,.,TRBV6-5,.,TGTGCCACCGGACCGACTGTGCCCTATAATGAGCAGTTCTTC,CATGPTVPYNEQFF
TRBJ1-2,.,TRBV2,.,TGTGCCGGCGGGACGGCGGATGGCTACACCTTC,CAGGTADGYTF
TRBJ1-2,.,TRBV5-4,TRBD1,TGTGCCAGCAGCACAGGGGGGGCCCTCTATGGCTACACCTTC,CASSTGGALYGYTF
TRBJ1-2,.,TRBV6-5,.,TGTGCCAGCAGCCCCCCTGGAGCTAACTATGGCTACACCTTC,CASSPPGANYGYTF
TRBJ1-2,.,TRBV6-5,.,TGTGCCAGCAGTTACTCGAATTCACAGGGTGGCTACACCTTC,CASSYSNSQGGYTF
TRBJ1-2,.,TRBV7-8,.,TGTGCCAGCAGCTTAGCGCTGGGCCTCTTTGGGCACACCTTC,CASSLALGLFGHTF
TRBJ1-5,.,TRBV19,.,TGTGCCAGTAGTATTGACTTCCTGCCCCGGCATTTT,CASSIDFLPRHF
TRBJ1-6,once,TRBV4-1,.,TGCGCCAGCAGCCCGCGGGGCGGGTATAATTCACCCCTCCACTTT,CASSPRGGYNSPLHF
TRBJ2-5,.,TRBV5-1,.,TGCGCCAGCAGCTTGGAGGCGGTGCGGGGACAAGAGACCCAGTACTTC,CASSLEAVRGQETQYF
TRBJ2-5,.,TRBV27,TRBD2,TGTGCCAGCAGTCCACTGCGATATACTAGCGGGGGGGCCGGAGAGACCCAGTACTTC,CASSPLRYTSGGAGETQYF